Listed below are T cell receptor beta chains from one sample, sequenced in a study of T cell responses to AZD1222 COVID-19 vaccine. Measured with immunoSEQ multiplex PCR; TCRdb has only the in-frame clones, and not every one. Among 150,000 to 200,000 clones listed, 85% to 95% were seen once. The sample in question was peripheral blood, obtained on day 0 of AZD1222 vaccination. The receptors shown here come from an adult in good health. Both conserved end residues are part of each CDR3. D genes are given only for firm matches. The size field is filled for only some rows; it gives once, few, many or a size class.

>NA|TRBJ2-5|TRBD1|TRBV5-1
TGCGCCAGCAGCTTGGCCCAGGCGTCAGGGGGCTCGGTGACCCAGTACTTC
CASSLAQASGGSVTQYF
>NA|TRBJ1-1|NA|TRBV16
TGTGCCAGCAGCCAAGACACTGAAGCTTTCTTT
CASSQDTEAFF
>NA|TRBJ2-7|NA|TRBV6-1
TGTGCCAGCAGTGAAAGGTCCCCGGGTGGGAACTACGAGCAGTACTTC
CASSERSPGGNYEQYF
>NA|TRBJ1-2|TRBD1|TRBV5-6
TGTGCCAGCAGCTTTGGGACAGGGGTGTATGGCTACACCTTC
CASSFGTGVYGYTF
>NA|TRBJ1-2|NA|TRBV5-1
TGCGCCAGCAGCCCCGACCTACCTACTAACTATGGCTACACCTTC
CASSPDLPTNYGYTF
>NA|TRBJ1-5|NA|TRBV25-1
TGTGCCAGCAGTGAATGGGAAGAGAATCAGCCCCAGCATTTT
CASSEWEENQPQHF
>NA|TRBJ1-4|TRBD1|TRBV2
TGTGCCAGCAAGTTCCCCACGACAGGGGGTACCTATAATGAAAAACTGTTTTTT
CASKFPTTGGTYNEKLFF
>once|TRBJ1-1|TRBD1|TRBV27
TGTGCCAGCAGTCCTACAGGGGGTATGAACACTGAAGCTTTCTTT
CASSPTGGMNTEAFF
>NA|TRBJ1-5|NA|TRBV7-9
TGTGCCAGCAGCCTAAACGCAGGGGTAAATCAGCCCCAGCATTTT
CASSLNAGVNQPQHF
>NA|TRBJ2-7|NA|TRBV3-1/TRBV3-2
TGTGCCAGCAGCCAAGGACAGATTCTCCAGAATTACGAGCAGTACTTC
CASSQGQILQNYEQYF
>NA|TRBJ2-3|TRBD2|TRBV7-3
TGTGCCAGCAGCTACGGACTAGTGGGAAGTGGGAGCACAGATACGCAGTATTTT
CASSYGLVGSGSTDTQYF
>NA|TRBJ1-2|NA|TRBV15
TGTGCCACCAGCAGAGATCAGGGCAGCTATGGCTACACCTTC
CATSRDQGSYGYTF
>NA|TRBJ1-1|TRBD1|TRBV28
TGTGCCAGCAGTGGGGGACAGGGGACTGAAGCTTTCTTT
CASSGGQGTEAFF
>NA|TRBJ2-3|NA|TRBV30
TGTGCCTGTCTCTGGGACAACAGCACAGATACGCAGTATTTT
CACLWDNSTDTQYF
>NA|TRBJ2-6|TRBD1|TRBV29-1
TGCAGCGCACGGGACAGGGGTTACTCTGGGGCCAACGTCCTGACTTTC
CSARDRGYSGANVLTF
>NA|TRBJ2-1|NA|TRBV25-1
TGTGCCAGCAGTAGCATTCACAATGAGCAGTTCTTC
CASSSIHNEQFF
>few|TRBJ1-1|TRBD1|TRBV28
TGTGCCAGCACCGCCCGGGGACAGATGAACACTGAAGCTTTCTTT
CASTARGQMNTEAFF